Each of the 3 T cell receptor beta chains below was sequenced from the same sample in a study of blood T cell repertoires in COVID-19. TCRdb keeps only in-frame clones here, not all; method: immunoSEQ multiplex PCR. The data hold around 300,000 clones, with about 89% observed a single time. The sequencing input was PBMCs or T cells enriched from blood (not recorded which). These receptors were taken from a woman aged 18-29 years who had recovered from COVID-19.

The chain carries TRBV4-1 and TRBJ1-5; 7 nucleotides align to TRBD1. The trim removed 2 bases at V and 2 bases at J, leaving 18 bases unmatched. From germline, CDR1 is MGHRA and CDR2 YSYEKL. This CDR3 has 20 amino acids. CDR3 DNA: TGCGCCAGCAGCCAAATTCCGACAGGGCCTTTGGGTATGGGCAATCAGCCCCAGCATTTT. This codes for CASSQIPTGPLGMGNQPQHF.

The rearrangement links TRBV7-8 to TRBJ1-2; 8 nucleotides match TRBD1. The germline V gene has CDR1 SGHVS and CDR2 FQNEAQ. CDR3 size: 15 residues. J gave up 8 bases and V 5 bases, and 13 bases lay outside the gene matches. The DNA for the CDR3 is TGTGCCAGCAGCCCAGGCCGTGGACAGGGTAGCGGCTACACCTTC. Its protein is CASSPGRGQGSGYTF.

This chain connects TRBV28 to TRBJ1-4; 8 positions match TRBD1. The V gene end was trimmed by 10 bases and the J gene end by 3 bases; junction bases not matched to a gene: 10. Germline V CDR1 and CDR2: MDHEN, SYDVKM. The CDR3 contains 15 residues. The CDR3 DNA is TGTGCCACCGCGACAGGGGAGAGTGCTAATGAAAAACTGTTTTTT. Its protein product is CATATGESANEKLFF.